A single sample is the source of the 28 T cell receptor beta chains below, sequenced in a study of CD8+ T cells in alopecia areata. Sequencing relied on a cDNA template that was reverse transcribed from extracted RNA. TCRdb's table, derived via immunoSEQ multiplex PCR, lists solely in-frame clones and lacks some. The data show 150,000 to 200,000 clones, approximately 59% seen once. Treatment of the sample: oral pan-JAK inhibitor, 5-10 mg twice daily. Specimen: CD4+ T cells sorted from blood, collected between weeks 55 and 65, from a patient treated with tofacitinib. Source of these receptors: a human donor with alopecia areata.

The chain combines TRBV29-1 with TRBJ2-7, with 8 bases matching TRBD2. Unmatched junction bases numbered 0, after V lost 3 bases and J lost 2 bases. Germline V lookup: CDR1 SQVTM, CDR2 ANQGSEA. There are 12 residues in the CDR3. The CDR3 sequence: CSVDGGAYEQYF. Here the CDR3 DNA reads TGCAGCGTTGACGGGGGGGCCTACGAGCAGTACTTC.

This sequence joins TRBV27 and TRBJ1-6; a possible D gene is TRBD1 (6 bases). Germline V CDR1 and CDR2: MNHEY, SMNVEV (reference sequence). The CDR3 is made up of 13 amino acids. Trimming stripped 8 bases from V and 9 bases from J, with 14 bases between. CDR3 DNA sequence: TGTGCCAGCCGATGGACAGAAGGTTCACCCCTCCACTTT. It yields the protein CASRWTEGSPLHF.

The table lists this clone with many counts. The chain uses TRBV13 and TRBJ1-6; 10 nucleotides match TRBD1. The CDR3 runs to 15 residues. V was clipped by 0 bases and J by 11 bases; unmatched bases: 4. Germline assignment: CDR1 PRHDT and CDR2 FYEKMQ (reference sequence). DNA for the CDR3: TGTGCCAGCAGCTTAGGCGTGGGACAGGGGCCACCCCTCCACTTT. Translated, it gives CASSLGVGQGPPLHF.

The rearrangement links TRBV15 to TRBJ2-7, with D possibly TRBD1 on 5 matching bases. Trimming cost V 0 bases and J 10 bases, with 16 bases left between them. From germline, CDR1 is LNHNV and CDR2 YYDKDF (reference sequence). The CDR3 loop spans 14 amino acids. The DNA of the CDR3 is TGTGCCACCAGCAGAGATAGGGGTTTGTGGGATCAGTACTTC. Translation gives CATSRDRGLWDQYF.

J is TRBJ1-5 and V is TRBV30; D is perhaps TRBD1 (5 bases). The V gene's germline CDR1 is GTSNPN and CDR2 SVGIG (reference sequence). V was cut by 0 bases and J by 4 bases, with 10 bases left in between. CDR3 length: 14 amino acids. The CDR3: CAWSVGRGNQPQHF. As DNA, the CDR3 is TGTGCCTGGAGTGTCGGTAGGGGAAATCAGCCCCAGCATTTT.

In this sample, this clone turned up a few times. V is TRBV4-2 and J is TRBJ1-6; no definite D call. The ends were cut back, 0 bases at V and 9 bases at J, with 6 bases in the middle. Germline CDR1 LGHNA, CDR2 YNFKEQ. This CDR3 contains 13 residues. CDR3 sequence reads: CASSQDTSSPLHF. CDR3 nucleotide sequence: TGTGCCAGCAGCCAAGATACGAGTTCACCCCTCCACTTT.

The CDR3: CASSRRDEAFF. Here the CDR3 DNA reads TGTGCCAGCTCACGGCGTGATGAAGCTTTCTTT. The genes are TRBV18 and TRBJ1-1; D gene uncertain. The germline gives CDR1 KGHSH, CDR2 LQKENI. V gave up 4 bases and J gave up 7 bases, with 7 bases separating them. The CDR3 is 11 amino acids. Based on the CDR3 plus reference TRBV18 and TRBJ1-1, the full variable domain is NAGVMQNPRHLVRRRGQEARLRCSPMKGHSHVYWYRQLPEEGLKFMVYLQKENIIDESGMPKERFSAEFPKEGPSILRIQQVVRGDSAAYFCASSRRDEAFFGQGTRLTVV.

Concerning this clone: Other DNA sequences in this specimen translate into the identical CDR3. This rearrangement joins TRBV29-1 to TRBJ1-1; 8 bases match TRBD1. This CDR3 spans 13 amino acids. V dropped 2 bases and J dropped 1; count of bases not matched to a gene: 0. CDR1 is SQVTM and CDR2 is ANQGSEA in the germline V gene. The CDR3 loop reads CSVEQGANTEAFF. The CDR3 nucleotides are TGCAGCGTTGAACAGGGGGCGAACACTGAAGCTTTCTTT.

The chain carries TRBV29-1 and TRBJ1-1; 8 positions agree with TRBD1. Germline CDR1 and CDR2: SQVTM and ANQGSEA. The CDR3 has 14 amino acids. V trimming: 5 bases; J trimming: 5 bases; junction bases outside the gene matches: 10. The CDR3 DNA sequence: TGCAGCGTTCACCGCAGGGGGCGCAGGACTGAAGCTTTCTTT. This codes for CSVHRRGRRTEAFF.

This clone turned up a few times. The DNA for the CDR3 is TGCAGCGTACCACTAGCGGGGGCCAGCACAGATACGCAGTATTTT. This translates into CSVPLAGASTDTQYF. V is TRBV29-1 and J is TRBJ2-3; 11 nucleotides agree with TRBD2. Trimming at V came to 6 bases and at J to 0 bases, leaving 5 bases not matched to a gene. CDR3 size: 15 residues. The germline CDR1 and CDR2 sequences are SQVTM and ANQGSEA.

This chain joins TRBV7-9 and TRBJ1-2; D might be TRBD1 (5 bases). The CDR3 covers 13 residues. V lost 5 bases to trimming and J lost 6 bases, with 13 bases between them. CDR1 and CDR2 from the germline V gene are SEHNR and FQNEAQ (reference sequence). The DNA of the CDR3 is TGTGCCAGCAGCACGGGACCGGGGGATGGCTACACCTTC. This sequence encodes CASSTGPGDGYTF. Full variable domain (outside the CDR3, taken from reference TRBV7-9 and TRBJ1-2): DTGVSQNPRHKITKRGQNVTFRCDPISEHNRLYWYRQTLGQGPEFLTYFQNEAQLEKSRLLSDRFSAERPKGSFSTLEIQRTEQGDSAMYLCASSTGPGDGYTFGSGTRLTVV.

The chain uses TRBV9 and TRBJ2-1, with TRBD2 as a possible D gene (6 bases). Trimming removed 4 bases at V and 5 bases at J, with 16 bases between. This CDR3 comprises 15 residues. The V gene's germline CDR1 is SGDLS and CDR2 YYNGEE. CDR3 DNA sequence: TGTGCCAGCAGCACCACCGGGACTTCAAACAATGAGCAGTTCTTC. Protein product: CASSTTGTSNNEQFF.

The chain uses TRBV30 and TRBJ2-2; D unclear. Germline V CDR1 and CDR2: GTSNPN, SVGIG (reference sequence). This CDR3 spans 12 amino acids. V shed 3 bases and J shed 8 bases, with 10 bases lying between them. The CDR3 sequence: CAWRRVIGELFF. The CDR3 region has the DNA TGTGCCTGGAGACGGGTGATTGGGGAGCTGTTTTTT.

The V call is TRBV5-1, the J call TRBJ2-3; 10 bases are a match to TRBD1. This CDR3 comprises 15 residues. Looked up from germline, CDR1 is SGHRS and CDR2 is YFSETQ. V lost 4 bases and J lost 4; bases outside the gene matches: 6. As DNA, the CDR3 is TGCGCCAGCAGCCCGGGACAGGGGAGGCCAGATACGCAGTATTTT. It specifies CASSPGQGRPDTQYF. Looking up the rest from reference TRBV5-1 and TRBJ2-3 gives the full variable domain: KAGVTQTPRYLIKTRGQQVTLSCSPISGHRSVSWYQQTPGQGLQFLFEYFSETQRNKGNFPGRFSGRQFSNSRSEMNVSTLELGDSALYLCASSPGQGRPDTQYFGPGTRLTVL.

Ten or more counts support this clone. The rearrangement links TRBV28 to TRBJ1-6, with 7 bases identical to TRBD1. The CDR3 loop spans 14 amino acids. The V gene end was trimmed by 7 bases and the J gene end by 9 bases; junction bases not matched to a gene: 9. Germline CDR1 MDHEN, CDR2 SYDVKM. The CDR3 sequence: CASITGEAGSPLHF. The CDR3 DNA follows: TGTGCCAGCATTACAGGGGAAGCAGGTTCACCCCTCCACTTT.

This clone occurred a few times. The CDR3, as DNA: TGTGCCAGCCAGAAGGGGTCCGGGGAGCTGTTTTTT. Translation: CASQKGSGELFF. This rearrangement joins TRBV11-1 to TRBJ2-2; tentatively, D is TRBD1 (5 bases). The germline CDR1 and CDR2 sequences are SGHAT and FQDESV (reference sequence). The CDR3 has 12 amino acids. The V end was cut by 8 bases, the J end by 6 bases, with 10 bases between.

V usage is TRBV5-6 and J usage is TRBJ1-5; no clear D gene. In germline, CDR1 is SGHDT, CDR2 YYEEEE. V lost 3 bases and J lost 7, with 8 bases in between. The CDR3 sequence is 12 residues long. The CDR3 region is CASSWADQPQHF. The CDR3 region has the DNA TGTGCCAGCAGCTGGGCGGACCAGCCCCAGCATTTT. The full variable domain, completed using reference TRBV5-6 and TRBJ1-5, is DAGVTQSPTHLIKTRGQQVTLRCSPKSGHDTVSWYQQALGQGPQFIFQYYEEEERQRGNFPDRFSGHQFPNYSSELNVNALLLGDSALYLCASSWADQPQHFGDGTRLSIL.

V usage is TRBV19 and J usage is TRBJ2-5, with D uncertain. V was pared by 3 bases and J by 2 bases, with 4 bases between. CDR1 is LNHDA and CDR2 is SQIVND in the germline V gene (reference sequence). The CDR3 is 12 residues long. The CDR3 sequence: CASSIPQETQYF. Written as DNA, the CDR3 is TGTGCCAGTAGTATCCCTCAAGAGACCCAGTACTTC.

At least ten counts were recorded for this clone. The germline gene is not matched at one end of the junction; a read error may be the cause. In nucleotides, the CDR3 is TGTGCCAGCAGCGTCCCCCATTTATTT. Translating gives CASSVPHLF. The gene calls are TRBV9 and TRBJ1-1, with D unresolved. Germline CDR1 SGDLS, CDR2 YYNGEE. This CDR3 is built from 9 residues.

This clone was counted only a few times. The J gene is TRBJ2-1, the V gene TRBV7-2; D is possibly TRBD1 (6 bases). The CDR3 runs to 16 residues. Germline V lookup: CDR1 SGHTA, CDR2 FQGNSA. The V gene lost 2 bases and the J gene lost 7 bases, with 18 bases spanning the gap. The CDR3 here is CASSLSTSLQGNEQFF. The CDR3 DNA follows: TGTGCCAGCAGCTTATCCACGTCATTACAGGGAAATGAGCAGTTCTTC. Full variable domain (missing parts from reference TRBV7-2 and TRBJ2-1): GAGVSQSPSNKVTEKGKDVELRCDPISGHTALYWYRQSLGQGLEFLIYFQGNSAPDKSGLPSDRFSAERTGGSVSTLTIQRTQQEDSAVYLCASSLSTSLQGNEQFFGPGTRLTVL.

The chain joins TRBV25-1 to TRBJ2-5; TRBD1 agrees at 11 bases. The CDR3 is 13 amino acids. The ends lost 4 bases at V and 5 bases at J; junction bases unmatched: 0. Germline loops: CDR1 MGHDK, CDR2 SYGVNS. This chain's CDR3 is CASSGDRGETQYF. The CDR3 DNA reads TGTGCCAGCAGTGGGGACAGGGGGGAGACCCAGTACTTC.

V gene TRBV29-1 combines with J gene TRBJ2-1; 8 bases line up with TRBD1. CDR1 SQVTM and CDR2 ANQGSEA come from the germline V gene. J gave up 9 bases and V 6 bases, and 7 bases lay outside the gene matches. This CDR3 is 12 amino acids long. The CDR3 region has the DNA TGCAGCGTGACAGGGGCCGAGCTTGAGCAGTTCTTC. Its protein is CSVTGAELEQFF.

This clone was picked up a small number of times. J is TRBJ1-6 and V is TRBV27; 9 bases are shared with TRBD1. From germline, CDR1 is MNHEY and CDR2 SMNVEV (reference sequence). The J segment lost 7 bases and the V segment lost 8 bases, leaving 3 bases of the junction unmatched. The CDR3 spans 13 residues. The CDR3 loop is CASRGTGNSPLHF. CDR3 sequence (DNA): TGTGCCAGCCGCGGGACAGGGAATTCACCCCTCCACTTT.

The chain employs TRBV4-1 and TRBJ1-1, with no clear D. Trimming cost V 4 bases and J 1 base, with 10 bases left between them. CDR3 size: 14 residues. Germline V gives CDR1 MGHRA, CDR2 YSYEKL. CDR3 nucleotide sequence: TGCGCCAGCAGCCCGCCTACGGCGAACACTGAAGCTTTCTTT. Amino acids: CASSPPTANTEAFF.

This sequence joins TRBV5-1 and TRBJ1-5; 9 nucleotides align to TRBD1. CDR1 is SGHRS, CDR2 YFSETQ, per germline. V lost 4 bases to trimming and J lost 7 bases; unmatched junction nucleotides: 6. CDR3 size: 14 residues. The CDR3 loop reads CASSPGQGGQPQHF. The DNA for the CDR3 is TGCGCCAGCAGCCCGGGACAGGGTGGACAGCCCCAGCATTTT.

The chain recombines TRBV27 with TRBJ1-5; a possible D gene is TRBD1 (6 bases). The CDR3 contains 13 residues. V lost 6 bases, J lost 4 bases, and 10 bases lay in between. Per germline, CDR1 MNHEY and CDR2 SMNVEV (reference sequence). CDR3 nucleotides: TGTGCCAGCAGGAGGACAGAGAATCAGCCCCAGCATTTT. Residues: CASRRTENQPQHF.

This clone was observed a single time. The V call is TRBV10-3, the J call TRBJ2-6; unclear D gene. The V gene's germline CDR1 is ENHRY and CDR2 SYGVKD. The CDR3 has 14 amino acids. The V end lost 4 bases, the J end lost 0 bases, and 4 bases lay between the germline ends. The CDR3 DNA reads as TGTGCCATCAGTGGAGACTCTGGGGCCAACGTCCTGACTTTC. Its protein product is CAISGDSGANVLTF.

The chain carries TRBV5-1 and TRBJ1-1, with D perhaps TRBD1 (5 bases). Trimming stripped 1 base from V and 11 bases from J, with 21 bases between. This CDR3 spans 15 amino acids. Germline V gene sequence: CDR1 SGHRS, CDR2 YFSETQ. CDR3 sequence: CASSLRGGRGESAFF. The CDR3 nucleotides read TGCGCCAGCAGCTTGCGGGGAGGACGGGGCGAGTCGGCTTTCTTT.